This section outlines one T cell receptor (beta chain) sequence together with its context. The specificity of this receptor is unknown. No base qualities exist here, and no much larger clone lies one base off it. Each collaborating institution followed its own protocols to collect whole blood in K2EDTA tubes. For TCRbeta analysis, collaborators shipped samples as frozen whole blood, isolated PBMCs, or DNA extracted from either of those sample types. This sample stems from a study of blood T cell repertoires in COVID-19 (dated by TCRdb to 2018 to 2021). Some background on the complete study: Samples from collaborators originated in the United States, Italy and Spain and spanned both the acute and convalescent phases of COVID-19. The material from the prospective study consisted of cDNA or gDNA derived from T cells, B-cell-depleted T cells, or PBMCs. Subjects who had been exposed to COVID-19, were actively infected with it, or had recovered from it provided the deeply sampled blood TCRbeta repertoires that made up the dataset. Where available, HLA class I and class II types were obtained from metadata supplied by the sample provider rather than from assay-based typing. The sample metadata nearly always contained a de-identified subject ID, COVID-19 status, age in years and sex. The repertoires were made available in a free public database intended to serve as a resource for research on the immune response to SARS-CoV-2. The samples were drawn from the first 160 participants of the ongoing ImmuneRACE study and from 950 to 1,500 subjects provided by 6 global collaborators.

The immunoSEQ Assay, a bias-controlled multiplex PCR, was used to amplify TCRbeta CDR3 regions from genomic DNA. The original methods were these. The number of nucleated cells in each sample was estimated from the amplification of reference gene primers within the assay. Sequence reads were collapsed and filtered to measure the absolute abundance of every unique TCRbeta CDR3 rearrangement. Productive Simpson clonality was computed per sample as the square root of Simpson's diversity index over productive rearrangements. The clones in this table, taken by TCRdb from immuneACCESS, are in-frame only. Not every clone is retained; where verified, under half of the shortfall comes from an unresolved V gene, and the cause of the rest is unknown. For V, J and clone size, that table is used; D and trimming come from the DNA. This sample is represented by 150,000 to 200,000 clones; approximately 86% of them were singletons. The ten biggest clones cover 2% to 2.5% of the sample.

Taken from cysteine to phenylalanine, the CDR3 has 16 residues. The read is trimmed to its CDR3 DNA, 48 bases read in frame from base 1. The germline V gene sets CDR1 to SQVTM and CDR2 to ANQGSEA. Clipping removes 6 bases from V and 0 bases from J, with 8 as the unmatched junction base count. General findings and caveats noted by the study authors: The quantity of clinical and demographic metadata differed by source and by participant and was supplied without curation.

This receptor was taken from a man between 65 and 85 years old with active or convalescent COVID-19. Sequenced sample: peripheral blood. The chain uses TRBV29-1 and TRBJ2-2, with 9 bases in between that match TRBD2. The DNA sequence is given as TGCAGCGTCCGGTCCGGGACTAGCCCGAACACCGGGGAGCTGTTTTTT. It encodes CSVRSGTSPNTGELFF.